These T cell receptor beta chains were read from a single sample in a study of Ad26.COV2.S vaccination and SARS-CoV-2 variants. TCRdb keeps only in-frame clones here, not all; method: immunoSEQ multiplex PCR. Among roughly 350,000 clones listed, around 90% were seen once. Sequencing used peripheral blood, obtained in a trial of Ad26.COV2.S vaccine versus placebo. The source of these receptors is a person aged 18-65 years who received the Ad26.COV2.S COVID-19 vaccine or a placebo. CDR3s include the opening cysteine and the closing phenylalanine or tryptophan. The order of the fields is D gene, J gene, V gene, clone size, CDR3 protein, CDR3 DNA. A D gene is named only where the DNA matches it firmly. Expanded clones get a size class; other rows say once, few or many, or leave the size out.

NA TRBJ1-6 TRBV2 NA CASGGRTYNSPLHF TGTGCCAGCGGGGGCCGGACCTATAATTCACCCCTCCACTTT
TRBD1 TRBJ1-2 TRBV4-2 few CASSQEGGQQYGYTF TGTGCCAGCAGCCAAGAGGGGGGACAGCAATATGGCTACACCTTC
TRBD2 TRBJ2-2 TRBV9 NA CASSVSLAGGNANTGELFF TGTGCCAGCAGCGTAAGTCTAGCGGGGGGAAACGCGAACACCGGGGAGCTGTTTTTT
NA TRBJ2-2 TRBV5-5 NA CASSLRLVETGELFF TGTGCCAGCAGCTTGCGCCTAGTGGAGACCGGGGAGCTGTTTTTT
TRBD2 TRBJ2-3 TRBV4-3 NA CASSKEAQRGSTDTQYF TGCGCCAGCAGCAAAGAAGCTCAGCGGGGGTCCACAGATACGCAGTATTTT
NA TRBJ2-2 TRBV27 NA CASSLFPSGFSGELFF TGTGCCAGCAGTTTATTTCCGTCGGGTTTCTCCGGGGAGCTGTTTTTT
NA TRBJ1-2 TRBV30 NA CAWSVQVWGDF TGTGCCTGGAGTGTACAAGTTTGGGGGGACTTC
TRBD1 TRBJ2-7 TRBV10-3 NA CAIRSGTGIDEQYF TGTGCCATCAGGTCCGGGACAGGGATAGACGAGCAGTACTTC
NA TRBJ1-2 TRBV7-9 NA CASSLEGMAGYTF TGTGCCAGCAGCTTAGAAGGAATGGCTGGCTACACCTTC
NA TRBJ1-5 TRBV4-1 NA CASSWTANQPQHF TGCGCCAGCAGCTGGACAGCTAATCAGCCCCAGCATTTT
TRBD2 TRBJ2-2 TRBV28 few CASSELAGVGTGELFF TGTGCCAGCAGTGAACTAGCGGGAGTAGGTACCGGGGAGCTGTTTTTT
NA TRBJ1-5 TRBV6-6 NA CASSRGSLGNQPQHF TGTGCCAGCAGTCGCGGTTCATTGGGCAATCAGCCCCAGCATTTT
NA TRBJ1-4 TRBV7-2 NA CASSPRATNEKLFF TGTGCCAGCAGCCCAAGAGCAACTAATGAAAAACTGTTTTTT
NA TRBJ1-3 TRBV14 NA CASSQDTAGNTIYF TGTGCCAGCAGCCAAGATACGGCCGGAAACACCATATATTTT
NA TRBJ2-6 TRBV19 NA CASSIGSGANVLTF TGTGCCAGTAGTATTGGCTCTGGGGCCAACGTCCTGACTTTC
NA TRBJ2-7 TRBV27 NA CASSSYRSSANYEQYF TGTGCCAGCAGTTCTTACCGTAGTAGCGCCAACTACGAGCAGTACTTC
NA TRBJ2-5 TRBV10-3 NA CAISQYQETQYF TGTGCCATCAGCCAGTACCAAGAGACCCAGTACTTC
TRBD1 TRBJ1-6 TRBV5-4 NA CASSLGQGVDNSPLHF TGTGCCAGCAGCTTGGGACAGGGGGTAGATAATTCACCCCTCCACTTT
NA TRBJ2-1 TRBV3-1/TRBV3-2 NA CATTGTLSYNEQFF TGTGCCACCACCGGGACTCTCTCCTACAATGAGCAGTTCTTC
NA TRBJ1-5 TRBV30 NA CAWTGEFNQPQHF TGTGCCTGGACAGGGGAATTCAATCAGCCCCAGCATTTT
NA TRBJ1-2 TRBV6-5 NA CASSYARTLGIGGYTF TGTGCCAGCAGTTACGCCCGGACCCTCGGGATTGGTGGCTACACCTTC
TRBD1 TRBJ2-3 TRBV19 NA CASSWRDRKIRTDTQYF TGTGCCAGTAGTTGGAGGGACAGGAAGATTCGCACAGATACGCAGTATTTT
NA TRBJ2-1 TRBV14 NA CASSQGLNNEQFF TGTGCCAGCAGCCAAGGTTTAAACAATGAGCAGTTCTTC
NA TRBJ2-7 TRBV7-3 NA CASSLSAGYEQYF TGTGCCAGCAGCTTAAGTGCGGGCTACGAGCAGTACTTC
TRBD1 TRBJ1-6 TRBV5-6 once CASSPKGTGGSYNSPLHF TGTGCCAGCAGCCCCAAGGGAACAGGGGGCTCCTATAATTCACCCCTCCACTTT
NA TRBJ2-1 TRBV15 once CATSREEKHYNEQFF TGTGCCACCAGCAGAGAGGAAAAACACTACAATGAGCAGTTCTTC
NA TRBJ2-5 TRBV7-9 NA CASSLLGGGGETQYF TGTGCCAGCAGCTTACTGGGCGGGGGCGGAGAGACCCAGTACTTC
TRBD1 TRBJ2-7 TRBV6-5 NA CASRTGGAHYEQYF TGTGCCAGCAGGACAGGGGGGGCTCACTACGAGCAGTACTTC
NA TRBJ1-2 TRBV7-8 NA CASSLHPNYGYTF TGTGCCAGCAGCTTACATCCTAACTATGGCTACACCTTC
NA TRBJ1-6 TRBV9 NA CASSVSGANSPLHF TGTGCCAGCAGCGTTTCCGGGGCGAATTCACCCCTCCACTTT
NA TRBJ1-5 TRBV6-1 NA CASSEATAQEGSDPWAANQPQHF TGTGCCAGCAGTGAAGCGACAGCTCAGGAGGGCTCGGATCCGTGGGCGGCCAATCAGCCCCAGCATTTT
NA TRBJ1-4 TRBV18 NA CASSRRSNEKLFF TGTGCCAGCTCCCGACGGAGCAATGAAAAACTGTTTTTT
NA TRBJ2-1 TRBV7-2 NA CASGWRESSYNEQFF TGTGCCAGCGGGTGGAGGGAAAGCTCCTACAATGAGCAGTTCTTC
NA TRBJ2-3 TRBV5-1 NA CASSPSQITDTQYF TGCGCCAGCAGCCCGTCCCAGATCACAGATACGCAGTATTTT
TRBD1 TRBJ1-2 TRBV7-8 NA CASSPGQGGYTF TGTGCCAGCAGCCCCGGACAGGGAGGCTACACCTTC
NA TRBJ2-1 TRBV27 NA CASSLFAIRDNEQFF TGTGCCAGCAGTTTATTTGCCATACGCGACAATGAGCAGTTCTTC
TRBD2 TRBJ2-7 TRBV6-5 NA CASRPGGRADEQYF TGTGCCAGCAGGCCCGGCGGGAGGGCCGACGAGCAGTACTTC
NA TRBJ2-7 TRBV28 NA CASSIPRGGEQYF TGTGCCAGCAGTATCCCGAGGGGAGGCGAGCAGTACTTC
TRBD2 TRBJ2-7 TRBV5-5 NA CASSLGPSGETYEQYF TGTGCCAGCAGCTTGGGTCCTAGCGGGGAAACCTACGAGCAGTACTTC
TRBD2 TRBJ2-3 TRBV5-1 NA CASKAGGPTDTQYF TGCGCCAGTAAAGCGGGAGGGCCGACAGATACGCAGTATTTT
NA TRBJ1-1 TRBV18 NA CASSIRTGGDTEAFF TGTGCCAGCTCCATACGGACCGGGGGGGACACTGAAGCTTTCTTT
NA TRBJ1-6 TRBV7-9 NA CASSLGRGSSYNSPLHF TGTGCCAGCAGCTTAGGGAGGGGAAGCTCCTATAATTCACCCCTCCACTTT
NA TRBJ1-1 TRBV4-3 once CASSQEIEVEAFF TGCGCCAGCAGCCAAGAGATAGAAGTCGAAGCTTTCTTT
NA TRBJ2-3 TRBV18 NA CASSPYSSSGTDTQYF TGTGCCAGCTCACCCTATTCTAGTTCCGGCACAGATACGCAGTATTTT
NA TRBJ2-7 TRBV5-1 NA CASSLEGEIEQYF TGCGCCAGCAGCTTGGAGGGGGAGATCGAGCAGTACTTC
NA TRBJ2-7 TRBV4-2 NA CASRLGDSLTYEQYF TGTGCCAGCAGACTGGGCGACAGTTTGACCTACGAGCAGTACTTC
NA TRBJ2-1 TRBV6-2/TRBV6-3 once CASSYSISGAHNEQFF TGTGCCAGCAGTTACTCGATTTCGGGGGCCCACAATGAGCAGTTCTTC
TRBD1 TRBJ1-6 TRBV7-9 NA CASSYGGQGVSPLHF TGTGCCAGCAGCTACGGGGGTCAGGGGGTCTCACCCCTCCACTTT
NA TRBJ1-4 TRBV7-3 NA CASSLRVGATNEKLFF TGTGCCAGCAGCTTAAGGGTGGGGGCTACTAATGAAAAACTGTTTTTT